The 2 T cell receptor beta chains in this list originate from one sample, sequenced in a study of cytomegalovirus exposure and HLA in healthy donors. Vbeta (60) and Jbeta (13) primers were used in the PCR. Clones were sequenced by immunoSEQ multiplex PCR, and TCRdb holds only the in-frame ones, with some missing. The table records around 88,000 clones, approximately 80% of them present only once. Sample: PBMCs. Source of these receptors: a woman in her thirties or forties in good health and CMV-seropositive.

V and J are TRBV11-1 and TRBJ2-7; D gene ambiguous. V was clipped by 2 bases and J by 0 bases, with 14 bases between them. The CDR3 runs 16 residues. CDR1 and CDR2 (germline): SGHAT, FQDESV (reference sequence). The CDR3 bases are TGTGCCAGCAGCTTACGAGGCCCACTCAGCTCCTACGAGCAGTACTTC. This gives the protein CASSLRGPLSSYEQYF.

The V and J genes are TRBV19 and TRBJ1-5, with D perhaps matching TRBD1 (6 bases). V lost 3 bases and J lost 10, with 13 bases in between. Germline assignment: CDR1 LNHDA and CDR2 SQIVND (reference sequence). CDR3 length: 13 residues. CDR3 sequence reads: CASSMGAGLPQHF. In nucleotides, the CDR3 is TGTGCCAGTAGTATGGGGGCAGGGCTACCCCAGCATTTT.